This TCR beta chain was sequenced in a study of read filtering for tumor transcriptome and immune sequencing. The germline CDR1 and CDR2 sequences are MNHNY and SVGAGI (reference sequence). V lost 0 bases, J lost 4 bases, and 9 bases lay in between. The CDR3 consists of 14 residues. At least ten counts were recorded for this clonotype. Its matching antigen is unknown. The library was built from 400 ng RNA with molecular barcoded adaptors for alpha/delta and beta/gamma chains. TCRdb called the reads again in MiXCR, with one record for every CDR3 protein. The sample consists of around 26,000 distinct CDR3 sequences, under 15% of them appearing once. Points from the study as a whole: Single-read clonotypes: about 82% of IR-seq clonotypes (around 3.6% of reads), roughly 70% of RNA-seq clonotypes (around 45% of reads).

Sequenced sample: a population of CD138-negative cells sorted from bone marrow. This TCR derives from a donor over 35 with multiple myeloma. V usage is TRBV6-6 and J usage is TRBJ1-1, with D perhaps TRBD1 (6 bases). DNA of the CDR3: TGTGCCAGCAGTTACTCTGCCAGGGGCACTGAAGCTTTCTTT. It yields the protein CASSYSARGTEAFF.